A selection of T cell receptor beta chains follows, all from one sample in a study of blood T cell repertoires in COVID-19. This table comes from immunoSEQ multiplex PCR, and its TCRdb copy is limited to in-frame clones, with some not included. In the table there are 28,000 or so clones, approximately 88% of which are singletons. The sample taken for sequencing was peripheral blood. The receptors derive from a man between 60 and 75 years old with COVID-19, enrolled during active disease. Both conserved end residues are part of each CDR3. D genes are given only for firm matches. A clone size is listed for some rows: how often the clone was seen (once, few, many), or a class if it is expanded.

cdr3_length | j_call | v_call | d_call | clone_size | cdr3_aa | cdr3_nt
14 | TRBJ2-3 | TRBV2 | TRBD1 | . | CASSVDRVGDTQYF | TGTGCCAGCAGTGTTGACAGGGTAGGAGATACGCAGTATTTT
14 | TRBJ1-1 | TRBV6-5 | TRBD1 | . | CASSYGTGGGEAFF | TGTGCCAGCAGTTACGGGACAGGGGGCGGCGAAGCTTTCTTT
15 | TRBJ1-6 | TRBV6-5 | TRBD1 | . | CASKPQGSGNSPLHF | TGTGCCAGCAAACCACAGGGGTCGGGCAATTCACCCCTCCACTTT
14 | TRBJ2-7 | TRBV13 | . | . | CASSLGVPNYEQYF | TGTGCCAGCAGCTTAGGAGTACCTAACTACGAGCAGTACTTC
14 | TRBJ2-3 | TRBV7-3 | . | . | CASSPGLSTDTQYF | TGTGCCAGCAGCCCGGGACTGAGCACAGATACGCAGTATTTT
17 | TRBJ1-2 | TRBV5-1 | . | . | CASSLAQPTGAFYGYTF | TGCGCCAGCAGCTTGGCCCAACCAACAGGAGCCTTCTATGGCTACACCTTC
14 | TRBJ1-6 | TRBV7-9 | . | . | CASSLEQYNSPLHF | TGTGCCAGCAGCTTAGAACAGTATAATTCACCCCTCCACTTT
14 | TRBJ2-7 | TRBV5-5 | TRBD2 | . | CASSLDGEGWEQYF | TGTGCCAGCAGCTTGGACGGGGAGGGTTGGGAGCAGTACTTC
16 | TRBJ2-1 | TRBV28 | TRBD2 | . | CASSLGGLATYNEQFF | TGTGCCAGCAGTTTAGGGGGACTAGCGACTTACAATGAGCAGTTCTTC
14 | TRBJ1-1 | TRBV28 | TRBD1 | . | CASSYMGQHTEAFF | TGTGCCAGCAGTTACATGGGACAGCACACTGAAGCTTTCTTT
16 | TRBJ1-5 | TRBV5-8 | . | . | CASSNDNHYSNQPQHF | TGTGCCAGCAGCAATGACAACCATTATAGCAATCAGCCCCAGCATTTT
14 | TRBJ2-3 | TRBV28 | TRBD2 | . | CASETGGGTDTQYF | TGTGCCAGCGAAACGGGAGGGGGCACAGATACGCAGTATTTT
14 | TRBJ1-6 | TRBV5-1 | TRBD1 | once | CASSSGTVLSPLHF | TGCGCCAGCAGCTCCGGGACAGTACTTTCACCCCTCCACTTT
16 | TRBJ2-4 | TRBV10-3 | TRBD2 | . | CAISEGLAGVRNIQYF | TGTGCCATCAGTGAAGGACTAGCGGGAGTACGAAACATTCAGTACTTC
13 | TRBJ1-2 | TRBV28 | TRBD1 | . | CASSEQGEDGYTF | TGTGCCAGCAGTGAACAGGGGGAGGATGGCTACACCTTC
15 | TRBJ2-5 | TRBV6-5 | . | few | CASARERGRQETQYF | TGTGCCAGCGCCCGGGAGAGGGGGCGCCAAGAGACCCAGTACTTC
14 | TRBJ1-4 | TRBV5-1 | TRBD1 | once | CASSSTGIGEKLFF | TGCGCCAGCAGCTCGACAGGGATCGGAGAAAAACTGTTTTTT
17 | TRBJ2-2 | TRBV28 | TRBD1 | . | CASRPRAGGAWTGELFF | TGTGCCAGCAGACCCAGGGCAGGGGGCGCGTGGACCGGGGAGCTGTTTTTT
14 | TRBJ1-1 | TRBV28 | . | few | CASSLSARGTEAFF | TGTGCCAGCAGTTTATCGGCCAGGGGCACTGAAGCTTTCTTT
17 | TRBJ2-3 | TRBV9 | TRBD2 | . | CASSALEGLDVTDTQYF | TGTGCCAGCAGCGCGCTGGAGGGACTAGATGTCACAGATACGCAGTATTTT
13 | TRBJ2-7 | TRBV12-3/TRBV12-4 | TRBD2 | . | CASTSGTSNEQYF | TGTGCCAGCACCTCCGGGACTAGCAACGAGCAGTACTTC
13 | TRBJ1-5 | TRBV12-3/TRBV12-4 | . | . | CASSSQGNQPQHF | TGTGCCAGCAGTTCACAGGGAAACCAGCCCCAGCATTTT
13 | TRBJ2-3 | TRBV15 | TRBD2 | few | CAIATSGSMEQYF | TGTGCCATAGCCACTAGCGGGAGTATGGAGCAGTATTTT
16 | TRBJ2-1 | TRBV19 | TRBD2 | . | CASSQGGTSIVGEQFF | TGTGCCAGTAGCCAAGGGGGGACTAGCATAGTAGGAGAGCAGTTCTTC
12 | TRBJ1-1 | TRBV29-1 | . | . | CSWEGLNTEAFF | TGCAGCTGGGAGGGGCTGAACACTGAAGCTTTCTTT
13 | TRBJ2-5 | TRBV29-1 | . | . | CSVATIERETQYF | TGCAGCGTCGCCACTATAGAGAGAGAGACCCAGTACTTC
11 | TRBJ2-5 | TRBV30 | . | . | CAWGRPETQYF | TGTGCCTGGGGGAGGCCGGAGACCCAGTACTTC
18 | TRBJ2-2 | TRBV9 | . | . | CASSVGSSSGVNTGELFF | TGTGCCAGCAGCGTAGGTTCTAGCTCGGGGGTTAACACCGGGGAGCTGTTTTTT
14 | TRBJ2-3 | TRBV29-1 | . | few | CSVDQGGLTDTQYF | TGCAGCGTCGACCAGGGTGGGCTTACAGATACGCAGTATTTT
13 | TRBJ2-1 | TRBV18 | TRBD1 | . | CASSPQDRGAEFF | TGTGCCAGCTCACCACAGGACAGGGGAGCAGAATTCTTC
12 | TRBJ2-7 | TRBV25-1 | . | . | CASSVFRDKQYF | TGTGCCAGCAGTGTCTTCCGGGATAAGCAGTACTTC
19 | TRBJ2-3 | TRBV7-8 | TRBD2 | . | CASSLSGTSGFQAADTQYF | TGTGCCAGCAGCTTGTCCGGGACTAGCGGGTTTCAAGCAGCAGATACGCAGTATTTT
12 | TRBJ1-1 | TRBV7-9 | . | . | CAADRGNTEAFF | TGTGCCGCAGATCGAGGTAACACTGAAGCTTTCTTT
12 | TRBJ2-7 | TRBV12-3/TRBV12-4 | TRBD1 | . | CASSSGQATMYF | TGTGCCAGCAGCTCAGGACAGGCCACGATGTACTTC
16 | TRBJ2-2 | TRBV5-1 | TRBD1 | . | CASSRRAGGNTGELFF | TGCGCCAGCAGCCGAAGGGCAGGGGGCAACACCGGGGAGCTGTTTTTT
13 | TRBJ1-6 | TRBV6-1 | . | . | CASSESPVTPLHF | TGTGCCAGCAGTGAATCCCCGGTCACACCCCTCCACTTT
14 | TRBJ1-1 | TRBV6-2/TRBV6-3 | . | . | CASSLDRTNTEAFF | TGTGCCAGCAGCCTGGACAGAACTAACACTGAAGCTTTCTTT
11 | TRBJ1-5 | TRBV12-3/TRBV12-4 | . | . | CASSSGGAQHF | TGTGCCAGCAGTTCGGGGGGGGCCCAGCATTTT
16 | TRBJ2-7 | TRBV6-5 | . | . | CASSYSTVGSSYEQYF | TGTGCCAGCAGTTACTCGACCGTGGGGAGCTCCTACGAGCAGTACTTC
15 | TRBJ1-5 | TRBV7-2 | TRBD1 | . | CASSVQGDSNQPQHF | TGTGCCAGCAGCGTGCAGGGGGATAGCAATCAGCCCCAGCATTTT
13 | TRBJ1-6 | TRBV2 | . | . | CASSSGNNSPLHF | TGTGCCAGCAGTTCAGGGAATAATTCACCCCTCCACTTT
17 | TRBJ1-4 | TRBV5-1 | TRBD1 | . | CASSPGQGAPTNEKLFF | TGCGCCAGCAGCCCAGGACAGGGGGCGCCGACTAATGAAAAACTGTTTTTT